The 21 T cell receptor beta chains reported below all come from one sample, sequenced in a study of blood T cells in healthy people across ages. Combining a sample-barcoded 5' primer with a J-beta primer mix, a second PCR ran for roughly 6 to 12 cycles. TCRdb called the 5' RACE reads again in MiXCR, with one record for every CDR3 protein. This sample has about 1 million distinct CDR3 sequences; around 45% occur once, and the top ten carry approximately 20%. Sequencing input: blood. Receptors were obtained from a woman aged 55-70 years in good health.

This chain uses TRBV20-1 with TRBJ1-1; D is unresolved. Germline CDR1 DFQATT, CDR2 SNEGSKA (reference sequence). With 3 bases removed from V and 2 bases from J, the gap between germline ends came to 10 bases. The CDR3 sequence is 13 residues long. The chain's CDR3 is CSASARLNTEAFF. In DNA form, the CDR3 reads TGCAGTGCTAGTGCCAGATTAAACACTGAAGCTTTCTTT.

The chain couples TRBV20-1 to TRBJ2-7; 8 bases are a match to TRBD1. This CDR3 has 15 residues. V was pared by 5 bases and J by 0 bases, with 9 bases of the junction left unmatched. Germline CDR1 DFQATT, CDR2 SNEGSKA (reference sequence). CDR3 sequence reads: CSARGTGHYSYEQYF. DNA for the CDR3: TGCAGTGCTCGAGGGACAGGCCATTACTCCTACGAGCAGTACTTC.

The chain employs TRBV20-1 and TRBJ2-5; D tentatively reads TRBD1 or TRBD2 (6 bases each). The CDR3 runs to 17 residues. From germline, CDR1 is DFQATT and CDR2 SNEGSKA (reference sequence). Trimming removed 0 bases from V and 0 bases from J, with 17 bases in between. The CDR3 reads CSARDYRASEDQETQYF. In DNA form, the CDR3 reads TGCAGTGCTAGAGATTACAGGGCTAGCGAGGACCAAGAGACCCAGTACTTC.

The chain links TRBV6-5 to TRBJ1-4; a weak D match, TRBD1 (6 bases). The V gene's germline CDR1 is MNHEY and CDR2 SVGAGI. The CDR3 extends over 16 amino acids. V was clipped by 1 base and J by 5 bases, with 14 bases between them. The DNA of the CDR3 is TGTGCCAGCAGTTACTTATCCAGGGGCCGGAATGAAAAACTGTTTTTT. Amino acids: CASSYLSRGRNEKLFF.

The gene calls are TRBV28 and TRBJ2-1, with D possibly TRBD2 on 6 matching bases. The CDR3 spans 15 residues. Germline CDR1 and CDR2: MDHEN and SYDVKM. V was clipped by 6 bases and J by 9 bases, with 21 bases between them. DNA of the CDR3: TGTGCCAGCAGACGACCGGGACTTCCAACTCTTGAGCAGTTCTTC. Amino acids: CASRRPGLPTLEQFF.

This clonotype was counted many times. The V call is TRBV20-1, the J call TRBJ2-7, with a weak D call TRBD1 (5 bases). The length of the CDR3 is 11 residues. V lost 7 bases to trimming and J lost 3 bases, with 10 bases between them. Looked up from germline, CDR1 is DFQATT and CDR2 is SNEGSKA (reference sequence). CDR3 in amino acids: CSGTDSYEQYF. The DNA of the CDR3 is TGCAGTGGTACTGACAGCTACGAGCAGTACTTC.

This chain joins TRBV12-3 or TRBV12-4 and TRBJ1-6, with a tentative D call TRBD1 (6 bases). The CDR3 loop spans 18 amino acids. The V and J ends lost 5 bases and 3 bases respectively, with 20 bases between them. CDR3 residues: CASSPGRTASFYNSPLHF. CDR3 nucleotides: TGTGCCAGCAGTCCGGGACGGACAGCCAGCTTCTATAATTCACCCCTCCACTTT.

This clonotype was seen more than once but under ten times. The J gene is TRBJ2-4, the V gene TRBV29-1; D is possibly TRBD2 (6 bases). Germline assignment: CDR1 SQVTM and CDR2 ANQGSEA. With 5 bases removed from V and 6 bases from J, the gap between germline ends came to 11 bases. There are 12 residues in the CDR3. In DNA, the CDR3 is TGCAGCGTTTCGGGGGACGTAAACATTCAGTACTTC. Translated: CSVSGDVNIQYF.

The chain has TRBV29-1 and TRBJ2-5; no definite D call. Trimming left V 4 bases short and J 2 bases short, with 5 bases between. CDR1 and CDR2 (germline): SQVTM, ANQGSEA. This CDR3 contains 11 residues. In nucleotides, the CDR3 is TGCAGCGTTGCCTGGCAAGAGACCCAGTACTTC. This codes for CSVAWQETQYF.

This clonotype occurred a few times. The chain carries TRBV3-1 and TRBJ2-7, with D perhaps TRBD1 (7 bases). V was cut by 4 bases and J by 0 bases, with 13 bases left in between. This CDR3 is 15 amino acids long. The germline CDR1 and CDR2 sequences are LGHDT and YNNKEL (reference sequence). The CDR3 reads CASSRGTANSYEQYF. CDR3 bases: TGTGCCAGCAGCCGCGGGACAGCGAACTCCTACGAGCAGTACTTC.

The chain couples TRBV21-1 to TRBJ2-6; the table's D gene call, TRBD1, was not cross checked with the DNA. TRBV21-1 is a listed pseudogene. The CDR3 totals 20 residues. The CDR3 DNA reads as TGTGCCAGCAGCACAGCAGCTATTCAGGGGGTCCCTCCTGGGGCCAACGTCCTGACTTTC. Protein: CASSTAAIQGVPPGANVLTF.

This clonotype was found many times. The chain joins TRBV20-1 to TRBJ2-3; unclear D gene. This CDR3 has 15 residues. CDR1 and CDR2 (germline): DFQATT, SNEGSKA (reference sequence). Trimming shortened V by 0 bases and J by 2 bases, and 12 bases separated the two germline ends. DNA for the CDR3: TGCAGTGCTAGAGATACGGCGAGGTCCACAGATACGCAGTATTTT. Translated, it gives CSARDTARSTDTQYF.

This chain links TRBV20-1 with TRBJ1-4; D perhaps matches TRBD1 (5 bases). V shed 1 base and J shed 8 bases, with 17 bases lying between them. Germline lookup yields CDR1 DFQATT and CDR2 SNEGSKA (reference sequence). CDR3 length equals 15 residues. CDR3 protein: CSARGGAGIEEKLFF. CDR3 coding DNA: TGCAGTGCTAGAGGAGGAGCAGGGATTGAGGAAAAACTGTTTTTT.

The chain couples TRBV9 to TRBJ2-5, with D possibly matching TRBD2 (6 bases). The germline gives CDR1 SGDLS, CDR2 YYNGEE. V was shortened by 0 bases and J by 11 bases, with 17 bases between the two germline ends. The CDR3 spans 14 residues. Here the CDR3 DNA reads TGTGCCAGCAGCGTAGGGGTCGAACCGGGGGAGCAGTACTTC. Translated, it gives CASSVGVEPGEQYF.

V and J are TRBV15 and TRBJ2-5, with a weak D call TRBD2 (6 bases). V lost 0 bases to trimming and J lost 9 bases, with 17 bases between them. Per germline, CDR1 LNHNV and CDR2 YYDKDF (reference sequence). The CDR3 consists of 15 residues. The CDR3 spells CATSRDRMGWEAQYF. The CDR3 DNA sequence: TGTGCCACCAGCAGAGATAGGATGGGGTGGGAGGCCCAGTACTTC.

As DNA, the CDR3 is TGCGCCAGCACCCTCAAATCTGGAGGCTACTACGAGCAGTACTTC. This gives the protein CASTLKSGGYYEQYF. V and J are TRBV5-1 and TRBJ2-7; D may be TRBD2 (5 bases). This CDR3 has 15 amino acids. Germline V lookup: CDR1 SGHRS, CDR2 YFSETQ. V was trimmed by 6 bases and J by 3 bases, leaving 19 bases between them.

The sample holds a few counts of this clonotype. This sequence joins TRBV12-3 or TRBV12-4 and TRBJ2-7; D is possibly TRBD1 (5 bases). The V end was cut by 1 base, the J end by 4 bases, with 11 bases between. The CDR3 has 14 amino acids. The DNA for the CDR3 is TGTGCCAGCAGTTTAGGGGGCTTACAATACGAGCAGTACTTC. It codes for CASSLGGLQYEQYF.

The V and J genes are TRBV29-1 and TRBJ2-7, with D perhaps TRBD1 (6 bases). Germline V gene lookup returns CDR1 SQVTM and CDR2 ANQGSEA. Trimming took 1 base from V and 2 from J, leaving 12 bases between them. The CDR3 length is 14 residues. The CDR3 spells CSVEARGITYEQYF. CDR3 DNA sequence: TGCAGCGTTGAAGCCAGGGGAATCACCTACGAGCAGTACTTC.

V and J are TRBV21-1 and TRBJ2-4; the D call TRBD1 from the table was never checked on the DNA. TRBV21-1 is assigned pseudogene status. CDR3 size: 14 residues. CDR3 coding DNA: TGTGCCAGCAGCAAAGATCCAGGGGTCAACATTCAGTACTTC. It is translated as CASSKDPGVNIQYF.

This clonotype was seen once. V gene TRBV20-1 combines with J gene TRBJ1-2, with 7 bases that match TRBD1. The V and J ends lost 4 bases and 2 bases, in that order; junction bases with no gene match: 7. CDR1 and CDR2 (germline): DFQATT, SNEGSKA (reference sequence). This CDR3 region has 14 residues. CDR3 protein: CSATGTAINYGYTF. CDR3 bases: TGCAGTGCTACCGGGACAGCAATAAACTATGGCTACACCTTC.

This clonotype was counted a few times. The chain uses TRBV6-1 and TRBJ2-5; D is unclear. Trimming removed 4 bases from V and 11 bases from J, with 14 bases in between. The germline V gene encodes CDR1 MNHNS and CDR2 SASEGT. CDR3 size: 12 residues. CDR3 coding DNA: TGTGCCAGCAGTGCCAGTCTGATGGGGCAGTACTTC. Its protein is CASSASLMGQYF.